One sample yielded the 18 T cell receptor beta chains listed below, sequenced in a study of follicular helper T cells after annual influenza vaccination. Repertoires were generated with immunoSEQ multiplex PCR, while TCRdb's copy carries only in-frame clones and drops some. Among about 5,200 clones listed, roughly 89% were seen once. This sample's time point: 2013-2014 season, 7 days after vaccination. Sequencing used CXCR5+ CD38- circulating T follicular helper cells from blood, obtained 7 days after influenza vaccination. Subset here: circulating Tfh, non-naive CD4+CXCR5+PD-1+ (ICOS+CD38+ or ICOS-CD38-). All receptors come from an adult who received the influenza vaccine.

The genes are TRBV28 and TRBJ2-6, with D perhaps TRBD1 (5 bases). V shed 6 bases and J shed 0 bases, with 15 bases lying between them. The V gene's germline CDR1 is MDHEN and CDR2 SYDVKM. The CDR3 extends over 17 amino acids. In DNA form, the CDR3 reads TGTGCCAGCAGCGGAGCAGGGCACCACTCTGGGGCCAACGTCCTGACTTTC. Translation: CASSGAGHHSGANVLTF.

This chain joins TRBV2 and TRBJ1-1, with a tentative D call TRBD1 (5 bases). CDR1 is SNHLY and CDR2 is FYNNEI in the germline V gene. The CDR3 spans 13 residues. V was clipped by 5 bases and J by 4 bases, with 11 bases between them. CDR3 nucleotide sequence: TGTGCCAGCAGTTTCGACAGATCCACTGAAGCTTTCTTT. Its translation: CASSFDRSTEAFF.

For the CDR3, the DNA is TGTGCCAGCAGCGTAGGACTCCAGGGGACTGAAGCTTTCTTT. Amino acid sequence: CASSVGLQGTEAFF. The chain has TRBV9 and TRBJ1-1; D is possibly TRBD1 (6 bases). The germline V gene has CDR1 SGDLS and CDR2 YYNGEE. Trimming stripped 0 bases from V and 5 bases from J, with 11 bases between. The CDR3 sequence is 14 residues long.

J is TRBJ2-2 and V is TRBV14; 8 nucleotides line up with TRBD2. J was trimmed by 5 bases and V by 4 bases; bases with no gene match: 6. The length of the CDR3 is 15 residues. CDR1 and CDR2 from the germline V gene are SGHDN and FVKESK. In DNA, the CDR3 is TGTGCCAGCAGCCGGAACGGGGGGGGGACCGGGGAGCTGTTTTTT. Translation gives CASSRNGGGTGELFF.

J is TRBJ1-2 and V is TRBV6-1; the D gene is possibly TRBD1 (6 bases). Germline assignment: CDR1 MNHNS and CDR2 SASEGT. Between the trimmed V and J ends, which lost 6 bases and 9 bases, there was a span of 8 bases. This CDR3 comprises 10 residues. The CDR3: CASRTGSYTF. The CDR3 region has the DNA TGTGCCAGCAGGACAGGAAGCTACACCTTC.

The chain couples TRBV30 to TRBJ1-4, with unresolved D. Germline V gene data show CDR1 as GTSNPN and CDR2 as SVGIG (reference sequence). Trimming took 3 bases from V and 7 from J, leaving 15 bases between them. The CDR3 is 14 amino acids. The CDR3 DNA follows: TGTGCCTGGAGGAAACCGGGTCTGGCTGAAAAACTGTTTTTT. Residues: CAWRKPGLAEKLFF.

The rearrangement links TRBV5-1 to TRBJ2-3; D may be TRBD1 (5 bases). The V gene lost 4 bases and the J gene lost 0 bases, with 12 bases spanning the gap. The CDR3 is 15 amino acids. Per the germline V gene, CDR1 is SGHRS and CDR2 is YFSETQ. The DNA for the CDR3 is TGCGCCAGCAGCCCTCAGGGCGCTAGCACAGATACGCAGTATTTT. Its protein is CASSPQGASTDTQYF.

The V call is TRBV11-3, the J call TRBJ1-1; no clear D. CDR1 is SGHNT, CDR2 YENEEA, per germline. The V end lost 0 bases, the J end lost 4 bases, and 6 bases lay between the germline ends. The CDR3 has 13 amino acids. CDR3 nucleotide sequence: TGTGCCAGCAGCTTAGAGCCGGGCACTGAAGCTTTCTTT. Translated, it gives CASSLEPGTEAFF.

Regarding this clone: The junction departs from the called germline gene at one end, perhaps through a read error. The chain links TRBV2 to TRBJ1-1; TRBD1 agrees at 7 bases. The CDR3 consists of 14 residues. Germline V gene data show CDR1 as SNHLY and CDR2 as FYNNEI. CDR3 sequence (DNA): TGTGCCGGCAGAGTAACAGGGGCGAACACTGAAGCTTTCTTT. Protein: CAGRVTGANTEAFF.

The chain links TRBV28 to TRBJ2-1; TRBD2 matches at 11 bases. The germline CDR1 and CDR2 sequences are MDHEN and SYDVKM. The V segment lost 7 bases and the J segment 9 bases; nucleotides outside the gene matches: 8. CDR3 length: 14 residues. The CDR3 sequence is CASIVAGGLGEQFF. The CDR3 region has the DNA TGTGCCAGCATAGTAGCGGGAGGGCTCGGTGAGCAGTTCTTC.

The genes are TRBV28 and TRBJ1-5; 7 nucleotides match TRBD1. V lost 4 bases to trimming and J lost 2 bases; unmatched junction nucleotides: 5. This CDR3 contains 15 residues. CDR1 and CDR2 from the germline V gene are MDHEN and SYDVKM. The CDR3 DNA reads TGTGCCAGCAGTTCTCCAGGGGGAGGCAATCAGCCCCAGCATTTT. Amino acid sequence: CASSSPGGGNQPQHF.

The V and J genes are TRBV4-1 and TRBJ2-2; perhaps TRBD2 as D (6 bases). Trimming shortened V by 4 bases and J by 4 bases, and 13 bases separated the two germline ends. The CDR3 spans 15 residues. Germline values: CDR1 MGHRA, CDR2 YSYEKL. For the CDR3, the DNA is TGCGCCAGCAGCCGGGGTAGCGGATCCACCGGGGAGCTGTTTTTT. Amino acid sequence: CASSRGSGSTGELFF.

The chain employs TRBV9 and TRBJ2-1, with a weak D call TRBD1 (6 bases). The CDR3 consists of 14 residues. Trimming stripped 4 bases from V and 2 bases from J, with 10 bases between. Germline-derived CDR1 and CDR2 are SGDLS and YYNGEE. The CDR3 bases are TGTGCCAGCAGCCCCAGGGGTACCTACAATGAGCAGTTCTTC. This codes for CASSPRGTYNEQFF.

This sequence joins TRBV5-1 and TRBJ2-1; 8 bases are shared with TRBD1. V gave up 7 bases and J gave up 6 bases; unmatched junction bases: 9. CDR1 SGHRS and CDR2 YFSETQ come from the germline V gene. The CDR3 consists of 14 residues. The CDR3 sequence: CASSLGQDTNEQFF. CDR3 coding DNA: TGCGCCAGCTCCTTGGGACAGGATACCAATGAGCAGTTCTTC.

The V gene is TRBV6-1, the J gene TRBJ2-7, with D perhaps TRBD2 (6 bases). V shed 4 bases and J shed 5 bases, with 15 bases lying between them. CDR3 length equals 14 residues. CDR1 MNHNS and CDR2 SASEGT come from the germline V gene. CDR3 nucleotide sequence: TGTGCCAGCAGTGCCCCCCGACTAGATAACGAGCAGTACTTC. Encoded protein: CASSAPRLDNEQYF.

The V and J genes are TRBV6-6 and TRBJ2-1, with TRBD1 identical over 8 bases. Germline trimming cut 8 bases from V and 6 bases from J; bases unmatched to any gene: 9. The CDR3 has 14 amino acids. From germline, CDR1 is MNHNY and CDR2 SVGAGI (reference sequence). The CDR3 here is CASSRDRGFNEQFF. The DNA for the CDR3 is TGTGCCAGCTCTAGAGACAGGGGTTTCAATGAGCAGTTCTTC.

This clone is a singleton in its sample. V and J are TRBV21-1 and TRBJ2-7; the D segment call TRBD1 is taken from the table without a DNA check. TRBV21-1 is a documented pseudogene. The CDR3 loop spans 14 amino acids. The CDR3 DNA reads as TGTGCCAGCACTCCAGACAGATTTTCCTACGAGCAGTACTTC. As protein: CASTPDRFSYEQYF.

V usage is TRBV6-4 and J usage is TRBJ1-2; the D is unclear. The CDR3 contains 18 residues. Trimming left V 0 bases short and J 7 bases short, with 24 bases between. CDR1 and CDR2 (germline): MRHNA, SNTAGT. This CDR3 reads CASSDSLPMGTAEGGYTF. The CDR3 nucleotides read TGTGCCAGCAGTGACTCTCTACCCATGGGCACAGCCGAAGGTGGCTACACCTTC.